A single sample gave rise to the 21 T cell receptor beta chains below, sequenced in a study of T cell clonality in common variable immunodeficiency. Sequencing was performed with immunoSEQ multiplex PCR; in TCRdb, only in-frame clones are kept and a portion is missing. Sampling found some 42,000 clones, none seen once. No cognate antigen is known for these TCRs. General study findings and limits: Common variable immunodeficiency TCR beta sequences reportedly had fewer deletions and N-nucleotide insertions.

Sequenced input: peripheral blood mononuclear cells. These receptor sequences come from a human donor with common variable immunodeficiency.

A note on this clone: The read comes to an end 3 residues before the CDR3 does, leaving the germline J gene to fill in the end. J is TRBJ1-5 and V is TRBV19; D possibly corresponds to TRBD1 (6 bases). Trimming removed 5 bases from V and 5 bases from J, with 10 bases in between. This CDR3 region has 13 residues. Germline V lookup: CDR1 LNHDA, CDR2 SQIVND (reference sequence). The DNA read from the CDR3 is TGTGCCAGTAGTGCGGGGGCTTATCAGCCC. Translated, it gives CASSAGAYQP. The complete CDR3 reads CASSAGAYQPQHF. Drawing the rest from reference TRBV19 and TRBJ1-5, the complete variable domain is DGGITQSPKYLFRKEGQNVTLSCEQNLNHDAMYWYRQDPGQGLRLIYYSQIVNDFQKGDIAEGYSVSREKKESFPLTVTSAQKNPTAFYLCASSAGAYQPQHFGDGTRLSIL.

This clone was detected many times. The read terminates 3 residues ahead of where the CDR3 ends, so the germline J gene completes it. The chain employs TRBV11-2 and TRBJ2-3, with D unresolved. V was cut by 1 base and J by 4 bases, with 12 bases left in between. Germline values: CDR1 SGHAT, CDR2 FQNNGV. CDR3 size: 15 residues. The covered CDR3 bases are TGTGCCAGCAGCTTAGTTCTTCAAGAGGCAGATACG. It specifies CASSLVLQEADT. The full CDR3 is CASSLVLQEADTQYF.

The sample holds a few counts of this clone. Read data end 3 residues before the CDR3 end; the end is taken from the germline J gene. The chain couples TRBV7-2 to TRBJ2-5; 8 nucleotides line up with TRBD1. Germline V lookup: CDR1 SGHTA, CDR2 FQGNSA. The CDR3 consists of 14 residues. J gave up 4 bases and V 5 bases, and 6 bases lay outside the gene matches. Partial CDR3 DNA: TGTGCCAGCAGCGCGGACAGGGCCCGAGAGACC. Translation gives CASSADRARET. The entire CDR3 sequence reads CASSADRARETQYF.

This clone was seen a handful of times. The read is 3 residues too short to cover the CDR3 end, so that end is filled in from the germline J gene. The chain has TRBV30 and TRBJ1-2, with TRBD1 as a possible D gene (5 bases). This CDR3 is built from 12 residues. Between the trimmed V and J ends, which lost 1 base and 6 bases, there was a span of 9 bases. Germline V gene lookup returns CDR1 GTSNPN and CDR2 SVGIG (reference sequence). CDR3 protein: CAWSEGGDGYTF. Incomplete CDR3 DNA: TGTGCCTGGAGTGAGGGAGGGGATGGC. Filled out from reference TRBV30 and TRBJ1-2, the complete variable domain reads SQTIHQWPATLVQPVGSPLSLECTVEGTSNPNLYWYRQAAGRGLQLLFYSVGIGQISSEVPQNLSASRPQDRQFILSSKKLLLSDSGFYLCAWSEGGDGYTFGSGTRLTVV.

This clone was counted ten times or more. The read is 3 residues too short to cover the CDR3 end, so that end is filled in from the germline J gene. The V and J genes are TRBV6-2 or TRBV6-3 and TRBJ2-3; 9 bases are shared with TRBD2. Germline CDR1 MNHEY, CDR2 SVGEGT. This CDR3 spans 13 amino acids. V lost 10 bases and J lost 1; bases outside the gene matches: 3. CDR3: CATRTSGTDTQYF. CDR3 DNA (partial): TGTGCCACCAGGACTAGCGGCACAGATACG.

To note about this clone: The read stops 3 residues short of the end of the CDR3; the missing end is completed from the germline J gene. The chain uses TRBV20-1 and TRBJ2-7; TRBD1 matches 7 bases. Germline trimming cut 0 bases from V and 1 base from J; bases unmatched to any gene: 6. Germline V gene lookup returns CDR1 DFQATT and CDR2 SNEGSKA (reference sequence). The length of the CDR3 is 15 residues. Partial CDR3 DNA: TGCAGTGCTAGAGATGTCCGGGACAGTTCCTACGAG. It codes for CSARDVRDSSYE. The full CDR3 protein reads CSARDVRDSSYEQYF.

The CDR3 loop reads CASSPGQGLNEKLFF. The CDR3 bases that were read are TGTGCCAGCAGCCCCGGACAGGGACTGAATGAAAAA. V is TRBV7-9 and J is TRBJ1-4; 8 bases line up with TRBD1. Coverage ceases 3 residues before the CDR3 finishes, and the germline J gene fills in the end. This CDR3 region has 15 residues. Germline V CDR1 and CDR2: SEHNR, FQNEAQ (reference sequence). With 5 bases clipped from V and 5 bases from J, the junction kept 7 bases outside the gene matches.

This clone occurred a few times. The CDR3 goes on 3 residues after the read ends, and that part is filled in from the germline J gene. The chain joins TRBV19 to TRBJ1-1; tentatively, D is TRBD1 (5 bases). The germline V and J ends were trimmed by 4 bases and 2 bases, with 8 bases remaining between them. Germline V CDR1 and CDR2: LNHDA, SQIVND (reference sequence). The CDR3 sequence is 13 residues long. CDR3 bases read: TGTGCCAGTAGTACGGGGGGTAACACTGAA. This gives the protein CASSTGGNTE. The entire CDR3 protein reads CASSTGGNTEAFF.

In its sample, this clone was seen a few times. The CDR3 end is not reached by the read, which stops 3 residues before it; the germline J gene fills it in. This chain links TRBV2 with TRBJ2-7; the D gene is possibly TRBD1 (5 bases). V lost 3 bases and J 5 bases, leaving 11 bases between the germline ends. The CDR3 length is 13 residues. Per the germline V gene, CDR1 is SNHLY and CDR2 is FYNNEI. The DNA read from the CDR3 is TGTGCCAGCAGTGATGGCAGGGCGGACGAG. Its translation: CASSDGRADE. The whole CDR3 protein is CASSDGRADEQYF.

The table lists this clone with many counts. Read coverage stops 3 residues before the CDR3 terminus; the germline J gene supplies the remainder. This sequence joins TRBV28 and TRBJ2-1; 16 bases align to TRBD2. V shed 6 bases and J 9 bases; nucleotides not matched to a gene: 5. Germline loops: CDR1 MDHEN, CDR2 SYDVKM. The CDR3 length is 15 residues. CDR3 loop: CASSPGLAGGLEQFF. The CDR3 bases that were read are TGTGCCAGCAGCCCGGGACTAGCGGGAGGGCTTGAG.

This clone has ten or more counts. The CDR3 goes on 3 residues after the read ends, and that part is filled in from the germline J gene. The chain uses TRBV20-1 and TRBJ2-5; 7 bases fit TRBD1. After removal of 5 bases from V and 4 bases from J, the junction contained 4 bases not matched to a gene. Germline loops: CDR1 DFQATT, CDR2 SNEGSKA (reference sequence). The CDR3 sequence is 12 residues long. The CDR3 spells CSAWNRGETQYF. Incomplete CDR3 DNA: TGCAGTGCTTGGAACAGGGGAGAGACC.

This clone was detected a few times. The sequenced fragment ends 3 residues before the CDR3 boundary, so the rest is inferred from the germline J gene. The J gene is TRBJ2-5, the V gene TRBV20-1, with TRBD2 identical over 10 bases. Trimming at V came to 4 bases and at J to 5 bases, leaving 10 bases not matched to a gene. The CDR3 totals 15 residues. CDR1 is DFQATT, CDR2 SNEGSKA, per germline (reference sequence). The CDR3 bases that were read are TGCAGTGCTAACACGCTAGCGGGAGTGGGGGAGACC. Its protein is CSANTLAGVGET. From start to end, the CDR3 is CSANTLAGVGETQYF.

This clone came up many times. The CDR3 goes on 3 residues after the read ends, and that part is filled in from the germline J gene. The chain uses TRBV20-1 and TRBJ1-5, with D perhaps TRBD1 (5 bases). Germline lookup yields CDR1 DFQATT and CDR2 SNEGSKA (reference sequence). The CDR3 covers 14 residues. V lost 4 bases to trimming and J lost 2 bases, with 12 bases between them. The part of the CDR3 DNA that was read is TGCAGTGCTAAAGTTTCGACAGGCAATCAGCCC. Protein: CSAKVSTGNQP. Given in full, the CDR3 is CSAKVSTGNQPQHF.

As concerns this clone: The observed sequence ends 3 residues before the CDR3 terminus, with the missing tail filled in from the germline J gene. The chain combines TRBV19 with TRBJ2-1; D is ambiguous. Germline CDR1 and CDR2: LNHDA and SQIVND (reference sequence). Trimming removed 9 bases at V and 3 bases at J, with 12 bases between. The CDR3 extends over 13 amino acids. CDR3: CASLSFGYNEQFF. CDR3 DNA (partial): TGTGCCAGCCTTTCGTTCGGCTACAATGAG. Together with reference TRBV19 and TRBJ2-1, the CDR3 gives the full variable domain: DGGITQSPKYLFRKEGQNVTLSCEQNLNHDAMYWYRQDPGQGLRLIYYSQIVNDFQKGDIAEGYSVSREKKESFPLTVTSAQKNPTAFYLCASLSFGYNEQFFGPGTRLTVL.

This clone was recorded at least ten times. Read data end 3 residues before the CDR3 end; the end is taken from the germline J gene. The chain links TRBV18 to TRBJ1-1; 8 bases are shared with TRBD1. The V segment lost 4 bases and the J segment 0 bases; nucleotides outside the gene matches: 7. This CDR3 has 16 residues. CDR1 is KGHSH, CDR2 LQKENI, per germline. The chain's CDR3 is CASSRVDRVMNTEAFF. The CDR3 bases that were read are TGTGCCAGCTCACGAGTGGACAGGGTGATGAACACTGAA.

This clone was detected ten times or more. The CDR3 end falls 3 residues outside the read, so it is completed with the germline J gene. The gene calls are TRBV5-1 and TRBJ2-5; 9 bases are shared with TRBD2. Germline lookup yields CDR1 SGHRS and CDR2 YFSETQ. J lost 6 bases, V lost 4 bases, and 13 bases had no gene match. The CDR3 contains 16 residues. The CDR3 here is CASSPPRAAGGQTQYF. The CDR3 bases that were read are TGCGCCAGCAGCCCCCCCAGGGCAGCGGGAGGACAGACC.

About this clone itself: With the read ending 3 residues before the CDR3 end, the germline J gene is used to fill in that end. The chain uses TRBV30 and TRBJ1-2, with TRBD1 matching 7 bases. Germline CDR1 and CDR2: GTSNPN and SVGIG (reference sequence). The CDR3 totals 13 residues. V dropped 1 base and J dropped 6; count of bases not matched to a gene: 5. CDR3: CAWSATGVNGYTF. CDR3 DNA, as far as it was read: TGTGCCTGGAGTGCCACAGGGGTAAATGGC.

This clone showed up just a few times. Read data end 3 residues before the CDR3 end; the end is taken from the germline J gene. The J gene is TRBJ1-1, the V gene TRBV7-2; 8 nucleotides line up with TRBD1. V shed 5 bases and J 1 base; nucleotides not matched to a gene: 6. The length of the CDR3 is 15 residues. Germline assignment: CDR1 SGHTA and CDR2 FQGNSA. CDR3 DNA, as far as it was read: TGTGCCAGCAGCCCTCAAGACAGGGGGAACACTGAA. It encodes CASSPQDRGNTE. The whole CDR3 is CASSPQDRGNTEAFF.

This clone has more than one count but fewer than ten. CDR3 bases read: TGCGCCAGCAGCCCAGGGGTCGAAAGCAATCAGCCC. Protein: CASSPGVESNQP. The entire CDR3 protein reads CASSPGVESNQPQHF. The chain has TRBV5-1 and TRBJ1-5, with D perhaps TRBD1 (6 bases). Coverage ceases 3 residues before the CDR3 finishes, and the germline J gene fills in the end. V was cut by 4 bases and J by 1 base, with 12 bases left in between. The CDR3 has 15 residues. Germline CDR1 is SGHRS and CDR2 is YFSETQ.

At least ten counts were recorded for this clone. CDR3 region: CASSLGTGDSPLHF. CDR3 bases read: TGTGCCAGCAGCCTTGGGACAGGGGATTCACCC. The chain joins TRBV5-6 to TRBJ1-6, with TRBD1 identical over 10 bases. From the germline J gene comes the end of the CDR3, since the read stops 3 residues before it. The CDR3 length is 14 residues. V lost 4 bases to trimming and J lost 8 bases; unmatched junction nucleotides: 3. Germline V gives CDR1 SGHDT, CDR2 YYEEEE. Combining the CDR3 with reference TRBV5-6 and TRBJ1-6 gives the whole variable domain DAGVTQSPTHLIKTRGQQVTLRCSPKSGHDTVSWYQQALGQGPQFIFQYYEEEERQRGNFPDRFSGHQFPNYSSELNVNALLLGDSALYLCASSLGTGDSPLHFGNGTRLTVT.

Points on this clone: From the germline J gene comes the end of the CDR3, since the read stops 3 residues before it. The chain has TRBV30 and TRBJ1-3, with TRBD1 identical over 8 bases. The CDR3 spans 13 residues. Germline lookup yields CDR1 GTSNPN and CDR2 SVGIG (reference sequence). The CDR3 bases that were read are TGTGCCTGGAGTATCGGACAGGGAGAGACC. This translates into CAWSIGQGET. In full, the CDR3 is CAWSIGQGETIYF.